This TCR beta chain was found in a study of cytomegalovirus exposure and HLA in healthy donors (dated by TCRdb to 2016 to 2017). A note on the overall study: An earlier analysis of approximately 590 of the donors reported about 250 Gb of sequence data and around 120 million unique TCR beta sequences from about 200 million T cells. Five DR-DQ haplotypes were handled as single units for association and clustering, since linkage in the cohort was strong. A separate validation cohort of over a hundred different subjects was used in addition to the roughly 700-subject first cohort. Donor age, sex, ethnicity and CMV serostatus were compiled alongside the repertoire data. The T cell repertoires of roughly 660 subjects were profiled by immunosequencing and related to cytomegalovirus serostatus. About 280 gigabases of sequencing data and around 85 million unique TCR sequences made up an early release that covered approximately 700 HLA-typed donors. The number of donors typed differed by locus, with about 629-630 for A, B, C, DRB1 and DQB1, about 500 for DQA1, about 610 for DPA1, and approximately 470 for DPB1. In a later analysis, previously published TCR beta repertoires from 666 donors were re-analyzed and high-resolution HLA genotyping was added so that TCR occurrence patterns could be studied. The genetic ancestry cluster associated with self-reported Caucasian donors included 81% of the roughly 400 genotyped donors. To predict cytomegalovirus infection status, the study combined high-throughput TCR immunosequencing, statistical association of individual TCRs with disease status, and machine learning. HLA typing covered class I and class II loci at four-digit resolution. In a later genetic analysis, genome-wide SNP genotypes for about 55% of the roughly 700 donors were used, and that subset was treated as a discovery cohort. The study aimed to test whether cataloging public T cell receptors could reveal signatures of past pathogen exposure. Across some 400 genotyped donors of the cohort, an average of about 200,000 unique TCR beta nucleotide sequences per donor were sequenced, and 15% to 20% of those sequences were non-productive. An earlier analysis of roughly 580 of the donors used high-throughput TCR beta sequencing to judge whether each TCR beta V gene segment behaved as functional or pseudogenic. All discovery cohort repertoires had been generated using a single sequencing platform. The later analysis used no new phenotypic data to find candidate immune exposures, relying instead on TCR beta sequences and their occurrence across donors. Here is what the overall study found, with its caveats: The study gave a list of under 200 TCR beta chains associated with cytomegalovirus. When HLA alleles, especially DR and DQ, strongly co-occurred, TCR associations were difficult to assign to individual alleles. Because HLA typing was missing for some donors at each locus, association tests included only the typed subset. Some IMGT-functional V segments, including TRBV6-2 and TRBV6-3, could not be told apart with the 87-base-pair reads, so those segments were excluded. Because counts were too low, fewer than 20 rarely observed V segments, including chromosome 9 orphons, were excluded from the earlier analysis of fewer than 650 of the donors. In an earlier analysis of 587 of the donors, most TCR beta V segments were observed in productive rearrangements about 87% or about 30% of the time, broadly matching IMGT annotations. The authors suggested that the approach could potentially be generalized to other disease states and immunological phenotypes. Immune exposure information for the cohort was limited to CMV serostatus. In a later genetic analysis, a missense DCLRE1C variant was associated with V-gene and J-gene trimming of TCR beta chains, and the association was replicated in an independent cohort. Correlated functional status among segregating V segments might be attributable to linkage disequilibrium, but an unknown experimental factor could not be ruled out. In both the original and validation cohorts, the classifier was reported to diagnose cytomegalovirus status with high specificity and sensitivity. Compared with equally common non-associated chains, HLA-associated TCR beta chains in a later analysis were more clonally expanded and had lower generation probabilities. According to a later analysis, TCR association rates differed among HLA loci, with DRB1 alleles showing the most associated TCRs and HLA-C alleles showing the fewest. A later analysis found that most CMV-associated TCR beta chains appeared HLA-restricted, with HLA associations seemingly driven largely by CMV exposure. A group of highly shared sequence variants was considered likely to be a technical artifact of the sequencing pipeline. Only TCR beta chains were sequenced in this cohort, and the absence of alpha or paired-chain data limited detectable features. According to a later analysis, parvovirus B19, influenza, CMV and Epstein-Barr virus appeared linked to several top co-occurrence clusters. Most TCR sequences were seen in very few donors, while some public TCRs were found in many individuals. In vitro tests confirmed that a few of the cytomegalovirus-associated TCR beta chains recognize cytomegalovirus antigens. In a later genetic analysis, fewer N-insertions in productive TCRs were reported among donors in an Asian-associated ancestry cluster than the roughly 670-donor mean. Sequencing depth was assumed to be roughly uniform across donors in the presence/absence analyses, though that assumption may not hold. A further reported finding was that TCR beta sequences accurately predicted the HLA-A and HLA-B alleles for most subjects in the first cohort. A later analysis associated 15,000 to 20,000 TCR beta sequences with specific HLA alleles at a false discovery rate of 0.05.

The germline ends are 13 bases apart after V is trimmed by 7 bases and J by 7 bases. Based on the germline V gene (reference sequence), the CDR1 and CDR2 sequences are LNHDA and SQIVND. The CDR3 runs 13 residues from the cysteine to the phenylalanine. The read is trimmed to its CDR3 DNA, 39 bases read in frame from base 1. In total, over 600 healthy bone marrow donors made up the cohort. At the time of sampling, every cohort member was nominally healthy, though immune exposures that went unrecorded were likely present. The donor tested CMV seropositive and was one of the 289 seropositive cohort members. A peripheral blood sample was collected from each donor, and TCR beta sequencing was performed on peripheral blood mononuclear cells. The Qiagen DNeasy Blood Extraction Kit was used to extract genomic DNA from the blood cell samples. Details on this clone: The specificity of this receptor is unknown. No base quality information exists; no much larger clone differs at one position.

The method behind the library was the immunoSEQ multiplex PCR assay. For the multiplex PCR, a mixture combining 60 forward primers for TCR Vbeta segments and 13 reverse primers for TCR Jbeta segments was used. Amplification of the CDR3 region of rearranged TCR beta genes was performed with a multiplex PCR assay on genomic DNA. Amplified TCR beta libraries were sequenced as 87-base-pair reads on the Illumina HiSeq System. Turning to the authors' computational methods: In a later analysis, 80 million or so unique TCR beta chains were counted across the 650 to 700 repertoires, and about 10 million of these chains were shared by at least two donors. Raw reads were error-corrected and collapsed into unique sequences with a nearest-neighbor algorithm that merged closely related sequences to remove PCR and sequencing errors. CDR3 sequences were aligned to IMGT reference sequences to assign V, D and J gene segments. For a sequence to be retained, a match of at least six nucleotides was required to both a V gene segment and a J gene segment. Rearrangements were called productive when the CDR3 lacked stop codons and stayed in frame with V and J; all others were non-productive. CDR3 was defined according to IMGT convention as the region running from the second conserved V-encoded cysteine to the conserved J-encoded phenylalanine. The earlier analysis of a few hundred of the donors excluded sequences that lacked an unambiguous match to a single V gene segment. In an earlier analysis of roughly 600 of the donors, a V segment was called functional when productive rearrangements were above 56.7%, and segregating when the standard deviation between donors exceeded 5%. A statistical classification framework was developed to diagnose cytomegalovirus status using the catalog of TCR beta chain sequences. V and J gene assignment, in a later analysis, came from comparing TCR nucleotide sequences with IMGT/GENE-DB human TR gene sequences. The TCRdist pipeline was used in a later analysis to assign CDR3 sequences and most-parsimonious VDJ recombination scenarios. In a later analysis, each TCR beta chain was defined by its CDR3 amino acid sequence together with its V-gene family, and reads lacking a unique V-gene family were excluded. As a way to deal with suspected cross-contamination and a sequencing artifact, a later analysis dropped 450 to 600 nucleotide sequences that were highly shared and had low generation probability. In a later analysis, a clonal expansion index for each public chain was calculated from normalized within-repertoire ranks of inferred template counts. A later analysis computed generation probabilities with a VDJ recombination model fitted to out-of-frame rearrangements, and checked the results against IGoR. In a later analysis, TCR-TCR, TCR-HLA and TCR-CMV co-occurrence was scored with hypergeometric tests, and a repertoire-size bias correction was applied to TCR pairs. False discovery rates were estimated in a later analysis by permuting HLA or CMV assignments 20 times. In a later analysis, co-occurring TCRs were grouped using DBSCAN, and TCRdist sequence similarity was added for clustering within HLA-allele-positive subsets. Repertoires with fewer than 30,000 or more than 120,000 public chains, plus five repertoires with anomalous nucleotide sharing, were excluded from co-occurrence clustering. TCRdb retrieved this table from immuneACCESS and kept in-frame rearrangements only. Not all clones are present; in checked studies, unresolved V genes account for under half, and no reason is known for the remainder. The V and J calls and clone size come from that table; D and trimming were worked out from the DNA. The sample table holds approximately 110,000 clones, of which around three quarters were seen once. Clones ranked in the top ten supply about 2.6% of the sample.

The sequence was collected from a man aged 50 or older in good health and CMV-seropositive. Sequenced input: PBMCs. The rearranged segments are TRBV19 and TRBJ1-4; TRBD1 is perhaps the D gene, given 6 matching bases. The DNA reads as follows: TGTGCCAGTACCACCCAGGGGACTGAAAAACTGTTTTTT. The encoded protein is CASTTQGTEKLFF. Beyond the CDR3, the reference TRBV19 and TRBJ1-4 genes provide the residues; the full variable domain reads: DGGITQSPKYLFRKEGQNVTLSCEQNLNHDAMYWYRQDPGQGLRLIYYSQIVNDFQKGDIAEGYSVSREKKESFPLTVTSAQKNPTAFYLCASTTQGTEKLFFGSGTQLSVL.